A selection of T cell receptor beta chains follows, all from one sample in a study of T cells after yellow fever vaccination. TCRdb re-called the 5' RACE reads with MiXCR, one entry per CDR3 protein. The sample lists approximately 510,000 distinct CDR3 sequences; 21% were seen once. This specimen consisted of PBMCs, obtained roughly 23 days after the first yellow fever vaccination. These receptor sequences come from a man between 18 and 35 years old who received the YFV17D yellow fever vaccine. CDR3s include the opening cysteine and the closing phenylalanine or tryptophan. The D gene is left open where the match is weak. The listing skips clone size in some rows; elsewhere it reads once, few, many or a size class.

few,TRBV29-1,TRBJ2-7,-,TGCAGCGTTGAAGTGAGGGGCGACACCTCCTACGAGCAGTACTTC,CSVEVRGDTSYEQYF
few,TRBV21-1,TRBJ1-3,-,TGTGCCAGCAGCAAAGGCGGACAGGGCGATGGAAACACCATATATTTT,CASSKGGQGDGNTIYF
-,TRBV7-3,TRBJ1-1,TRBD1,TGTGCCAGCAGCCCGACGGGACAGGGCACTGAAGCTTTCTTT,CASSPTGQGTEAFF
-,TRBV7-3,TRBJ1-1,-,TGTGCCAGCAGCTCCGGTGGGGGGTACACTGAAGCTTTCTTT,CASSSGGGYTEAFF
-,TRBV6-2/TRBV6-3,TRBJ2-5,TRBD2,TGTGCCAGCACCTACGGGACTACCTCAGAGACCCAGTACTTC,CASTYGTTSETQYF
-,TRBV20-1,TRBJ2-5,TRBD1,TGCAGTGGCCAACAGGGGACCCAAGAGACCCAGTACTTC,CSGQQGTQETQYF
few,TRBV7-9,TRBJ2-2,TRBD1,TGTGCCAGCAGGGGCGGACAGGATGCTGTTGTGCTGTTTTTT,CASRGGQDAVVLFF
few,TRBV7-2,TRBJ2-3,-,TGTGCCAGCAGCTTCATCGGAATACCCACAGATACGCAGTATTTT,CASSFIGIPTDTQYF
-,TRBV7-2,TRBJ2-1,TRBD2,TGTGCCAGCAGCTCGGGAGGAGGGTGGTGGAATGAGCAGTTCTTC,CASSSGGGWWNEQFF
-,TRBV2,TRBJ2-1,TRBD2,TGTGCCAGCAGTGAAGGGGTAGCGGGCTCCTACAATGAGCAGTTCTTC,CASSEGVAGSYNEQFF
few,TRBV29-1,TRBJ1-1,-,TGCAGCGTTGAAGCGTCAGGGTGGGAGAACACTGAAGCTTTCTTT,CSVEASGWENTEAFF
few,TRBV30,TRBJ2-3,-,TGTGCCTGGAGTGCAACGACCGAGGCTGATACGCAGTATTTT,CAWSATTEADTQYF
-,TRBV7-8,TRBJ1-2,TRBD1,TGTGCCAGCAGCTTAGAGGGGGCGCAGGGCTATGGCTACACCTTC,CASSLEGAQGYGYTF
many,TRBV7-2,TRBJ2-5,-,TGTGCCAGCAGCTTAAATGGGGGGGCCTCCGCAGAGACCCAGTACTTC,CASSLNGGASAETQYF
-,TRBV20-1,TRBJ2-3,-,TGCAGTGCTAGAAGGACCCCGAAAGATACGCAGTATTTT,CSARRTPKDTQYF
-,TRBV5-1,TRBJ1-4,-,TGCGCCAGCAGCTACTCTGCCGCAACTAATGAAAAACTGTTTTTT,CASSYSAATNEKLFF
-,TRBV24-1,TRBJ1-1,-,TGTGCCACCAGTGCGAGGAGAGGGACTGAAGCTTTCTTT,CATSARRGTEAFF
-,TRBV6-6,TRBJ2-7,-,TGTGCCAGCAGTTCGCTGAACAGGGAACAGTACTTC,CASSSLNREQYF